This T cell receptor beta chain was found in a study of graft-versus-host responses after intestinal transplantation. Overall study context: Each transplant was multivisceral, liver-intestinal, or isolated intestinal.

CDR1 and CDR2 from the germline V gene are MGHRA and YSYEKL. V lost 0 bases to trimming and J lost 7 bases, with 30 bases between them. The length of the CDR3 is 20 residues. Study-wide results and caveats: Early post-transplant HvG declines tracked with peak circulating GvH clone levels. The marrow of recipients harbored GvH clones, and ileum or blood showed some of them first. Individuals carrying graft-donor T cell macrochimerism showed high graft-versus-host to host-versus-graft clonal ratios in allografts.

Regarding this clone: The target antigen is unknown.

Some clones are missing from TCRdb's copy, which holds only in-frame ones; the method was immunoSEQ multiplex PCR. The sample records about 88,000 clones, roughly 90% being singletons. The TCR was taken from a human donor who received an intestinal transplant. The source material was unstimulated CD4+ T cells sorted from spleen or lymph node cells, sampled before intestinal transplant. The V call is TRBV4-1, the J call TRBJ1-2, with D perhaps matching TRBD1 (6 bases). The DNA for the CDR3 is TGCGCCAGCAGCCAAGATGGGACCGGGACACGGAGAACAAGGGCTATTGGCTACACCTTC. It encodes CASSQDGTGTRRTRAIGYTF.